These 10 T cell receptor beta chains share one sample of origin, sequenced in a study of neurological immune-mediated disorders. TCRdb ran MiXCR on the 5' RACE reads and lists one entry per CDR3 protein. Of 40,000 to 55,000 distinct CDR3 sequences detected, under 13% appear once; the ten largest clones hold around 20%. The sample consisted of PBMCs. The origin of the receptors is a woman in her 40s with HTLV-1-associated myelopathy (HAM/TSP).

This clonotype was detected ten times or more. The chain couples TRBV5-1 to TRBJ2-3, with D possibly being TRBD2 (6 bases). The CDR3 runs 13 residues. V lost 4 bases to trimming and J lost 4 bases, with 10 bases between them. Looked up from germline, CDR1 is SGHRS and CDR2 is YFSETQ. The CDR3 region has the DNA TGCGCCAGCAGCCTGAGCGGGCCAGATACGCAGTATTTT. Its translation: CASSLSGPDTQYF.

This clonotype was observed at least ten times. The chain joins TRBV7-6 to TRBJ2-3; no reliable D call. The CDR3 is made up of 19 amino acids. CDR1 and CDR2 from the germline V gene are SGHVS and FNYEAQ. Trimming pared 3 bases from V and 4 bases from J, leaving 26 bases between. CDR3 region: CASSFRESYPTSPADTQYF. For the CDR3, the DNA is TGTGCCAGCAGCTTTAGAGAATCGTACCCCACTTCGCCCGCAGATACGCAGTATTTT.

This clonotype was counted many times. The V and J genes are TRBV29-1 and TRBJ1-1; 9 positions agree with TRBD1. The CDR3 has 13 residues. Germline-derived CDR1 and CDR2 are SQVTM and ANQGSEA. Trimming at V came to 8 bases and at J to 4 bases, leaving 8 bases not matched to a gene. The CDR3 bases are TGCAGCCTCCTACAGGGGGCGTCCACTGAAGCTTTCTTT. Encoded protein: CSLLQGASTEAFF. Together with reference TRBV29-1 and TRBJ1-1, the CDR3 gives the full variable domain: SAVISQKPSRDICQRGTSLTIQCQVDSQVTMMFWYRQQPGQSLTLIATANQGSEATYESGFVIDKFPISRPNLTFSTLTVSNMSPEDSSIYLCSLLQGASTEAFFGQGTRLTVV.

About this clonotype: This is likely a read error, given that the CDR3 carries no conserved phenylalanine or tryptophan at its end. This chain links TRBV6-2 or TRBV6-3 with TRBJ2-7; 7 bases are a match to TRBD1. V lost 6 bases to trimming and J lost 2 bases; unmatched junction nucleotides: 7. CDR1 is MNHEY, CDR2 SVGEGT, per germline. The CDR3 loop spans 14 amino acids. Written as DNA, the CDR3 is TGTGCCAGCAGCTTGGGACAGCCACCCTACGAGCAGTACTTA. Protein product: CASSLGQPPYEQYL.

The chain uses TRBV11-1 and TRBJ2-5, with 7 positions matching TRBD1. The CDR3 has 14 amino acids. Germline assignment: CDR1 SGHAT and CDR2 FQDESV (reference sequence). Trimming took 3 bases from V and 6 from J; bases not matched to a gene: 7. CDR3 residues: CASSFGDSAQTQYF. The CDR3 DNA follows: TGTGCCAGCAGCTTCGGGGACAGCGCACAGACCCAGTACTTC.

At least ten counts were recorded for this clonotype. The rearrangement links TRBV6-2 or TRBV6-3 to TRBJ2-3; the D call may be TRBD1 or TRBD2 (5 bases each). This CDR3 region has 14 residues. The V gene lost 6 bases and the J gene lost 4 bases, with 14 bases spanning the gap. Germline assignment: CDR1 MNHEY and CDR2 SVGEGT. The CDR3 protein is CASSQIWDPDTQYF. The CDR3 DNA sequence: TGTGCCAGCAGCCAGATCTGGGACCCAGATACGCAGTATTTT.

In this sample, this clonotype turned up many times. The DNA for the CDR3 is TGCAGTGCCCCGCCAGAATATAATTCACCCCTCCACTTT. As protein: CSAPPEYNSPLHF. The chain recombines TRBV20-1 with TRBJ1-6; D remains ambiguous. This CDR3 is built from 13 residues. V dropped 6 bases and J dropped 4 bases, with 10 bases sitting between them. CDR1 is DFQATT and CDR2 is SNEGSKA in the germline V gene (reference sequence).

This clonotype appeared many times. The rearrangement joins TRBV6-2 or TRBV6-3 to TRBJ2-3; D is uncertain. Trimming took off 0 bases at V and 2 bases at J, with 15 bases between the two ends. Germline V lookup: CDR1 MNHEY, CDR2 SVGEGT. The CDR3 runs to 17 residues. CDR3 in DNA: TGTGCCAGCAGTTACTCGACGCGCCGTTCCGACACAGATACGCAGTATTTT. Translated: CASSYSTRRSDTDTQYF.

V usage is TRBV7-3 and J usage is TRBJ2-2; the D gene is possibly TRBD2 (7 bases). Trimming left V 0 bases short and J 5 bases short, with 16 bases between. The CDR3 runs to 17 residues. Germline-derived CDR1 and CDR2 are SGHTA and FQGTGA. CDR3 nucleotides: TGTGCCAGCAGCTTAACGTCTTCGGGGGGCAGGACCGGGGAGCTGTTTTTT. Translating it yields CASSLTSSGGRTGELFF.

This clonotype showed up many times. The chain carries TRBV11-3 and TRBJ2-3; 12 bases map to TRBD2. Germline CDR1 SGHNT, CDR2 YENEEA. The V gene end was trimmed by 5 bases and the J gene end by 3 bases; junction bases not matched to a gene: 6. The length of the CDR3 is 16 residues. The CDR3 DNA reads TGTGCCAGCAGCATCGGACTAGCGGGGTCGACAGATACGCAGTATTTT. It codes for CASSIGLAGSTDTQYF.